This passage covers 28 T cell receptor beta chains from one sample sequenced in a study of naive and memory T cell subsets. Findings and caveats of the study: Possibly reflecting memory cells re-expressing CD45RA, a few larger clonotypes occurred in naive repertoires, especially CD8.

The beta constant-region primer was an equimolar mix of two oligonucleotides covering TRBC1 and TRBC2. Nested alpha and beta constant-region primers with the SP2 primer drove four PCR rounds on ligated cDNA. One entry per CDR3 protein results from TCRdb running MiXCR on the UMI-ligation and nested PCR reads. The table includes over 110,000 distinct CDR3 sequences, 15% to 25% detected once. The antigens for these receptors are not known. The source material was naive CD8+ T cells from blood. These receptors came from a human donor in good health.

This clonotype was seen a few times. This rearrangement joins TRBV24-1 to TRBJ2-1; D is unresolved. The CDR3 has 13 amino acids. V lost 9 bases and J 0 bases, leaving 8 bases between the germline ends. Germline assignment: CDR1 KGHDR and CDR2 SFDVKD. The CDR3 nucleotides are TGTGCCACCGCTCACAGCTCCTACAATGAGCAGTTCTTC. It is translated as CATAHSSYNEQFF.

The rearrangement joins TRBV30 to TRBJ2-5; the D gene could be TRBD1 or TRBD2 (5 bases each). The CDR3 spans 13 residues. V gave up 0 bases and J gave up 5 bases, with 10 bases separating them. Per germline, CDR1 GTSNPN and CDR2 SVGIG (reference sequence). Written as DNA, the CDR3 is TGTGCCTGGAGTGTACTAGGGACCGAGACCCAGTACTTC. Amino acid sequence: CAWSVLGTETQYF.

The J gene is TRBJ2-1, the V gene TRBV28; TRBD2 aligns across 7 bases. Germline V gives CDR1 MDHEN, CDR2 SYDVKM. Trimming cost V 2 bases and J 2 bases; bases outside gene matches: 12. The CDR3 has 18 amino acids. The CDR3 bases are TGTGCCAGCAGTTTACCATTTCTCGAAGCGGGGACCTACAATGAGCAGTTCTTC. Protein sequence: CASSLPFLEAGTYNEQFF.

The V gene is TRBV15, the J gene TRBJ1-5; D gene unclear. Germline V CDR1 and CDR2: LNHNV, YYDKDF (reference sequence). The CDR3 sequence is 15 residues long. V lost 0 bases and J 5 bases, leaving 11 bases between the germline ends. CDR3 loop: CATSREFGSYQPQHF. In DNA, the CDR3 is TGTGCCACCAGCAGAGAATTCGGGAGCTATCAGCCCCAGCATTTT.

This clonotype was seen more than once but under ten times. The chain joins TRBV28 to TRBJ2-3, with D uncertain. The CDR3 extends over 13 amino acids. V was clipped by 6 bases and J by 1 base, with 8 bases between them. Germline V gene data show CDR1 as MDHEN and CDR2 as SYDVKM. CDR3 residues: CASRNQGTDTQYF. The CDR3 DNA is TGTGCCAGCAGGAATCAGGGCACAGATACGCAGTATTTT.

This clonotype was seen a few times. The chain carries TRBV5-5 and TRBJ2-7; 9 nucleotides align to TRBD2. Germline V gene lookup returns CDR1 SGHKS and CDR2 YYEKEE (reference sequence). The CDR3 covers 11 residues. Unmatched junction bases numbered 2, after V lost 7 bases and J lost 6 bases. The CDR3 DNA reads as TGTGCCAGCGTACTAGCGGGCGAGCAGTACTTC. It codes for CASVLAGEQYF.

V is TRBV7-6 and J is TRBJ2-7; 11 bases line up with TRBD2. The V gene's germline CDR1 is SGHVS and CDR2 FNYEAQ. CDR3 length: 17 residues. With V trimmed by 1 base and J by 2 bases, 7 bases remained unmatched. The CDR3 DNA reads as TGTGCCAGCAGCTTAGGGGCTCTAGCGGGAGGTGCCTACGAGCAGTACTTC. Its protein is CASSLGALAGGAYEQYF.

CDR3 residues: CASRAGTSGNNEQFF. The CDR3 region has the DNA TGTGCCAGCAGAGCCGGGACTAGCGGGAACAATGAGCAGTTCTTC. The chain combines TRBV7-2 with TRBJ2-1; 13 nucleotides line up with TRBD2. Germline V gene lookup returns CDR1 SGHTA and CDR2 FQGNSA. Trimming took 6 bases from V and 5 from J; bases not matched to a gene: 4. The CDR3 contains 15 residues. Full variable domain (remainder filled in from reference TRBV7-2 and TRBJ2-1): GAGVSQSPSNKVTEKGKDVELRCDPISGHTALYWYRQSLGQGLEFLIYFQGNSAPDKSGLPSDRFSAERTGGSVSTLTIQRTQQEDSAVYLCASRAGTSGNNEQFFGPGTRLTVL.

V gene TRBV28 combines with J gene TRBJ2-2; D is undetermined. Germline CDR1 MDHEN, CDR2 SYDVKM. The V and J ends lost 6 bases and 6 bases respectively, with 5 bases between them. CDR3 length equals 11 residues. For the CDR3, the DNA is TGTGCCAGCAGACAAGCCGGGGAGCTGTTTTTT. It translates to CASRQAGELFF.

This clonotype appeared a few times. The chain employs TRBV15 and TRBJ2-7, with D perhaps matching TRBD1 or TRBD2 (5 bases each). V was clipped by 0 bases and J by 1 base, with 10 bases between them. The CDR3 is 15 residues long. Germline V lookup: CDR1 LNHNV, CDR2 YYDKDF (reference sequence). The CDR3 sequence: CATSRDRGLSYEQYF. DNA for the CDR3: TGTGCCACCAGCAGAGACCGGGGCTTATCCTACGAGCAGTACTTC.

The chain employs TRBV5-1 and TRBJ2-3, with D possibly TRBD1 on 6 matching bases. This CDR3 region has 15 residues. Germline CDR1 is SGHRS and CDR2 is YFSETQ. The ends were cut back, 4 bases at V and 4 bases at J, with 16 bases in the middle. The DNA for the CDR3 is TGCGCCAGCAGCCCCCCGACAGGAGGAGCAGATACGCAGTATTTT. This translates into CASSPPTGGADTQYF.

The V and J genes are TRBV28 and TRBJ2-7; D possibly matches TRBD1 or TRBD2 (5 bases each). Germline V gives CDR1 MDHEN, CDR2 SYDVKM. Trimming removed 3 bases from V and 3 bases from J, with 12 bases in between. This CDR3 comprises 14 residues. The CDR3 bases are TGTGCCAGCAGTTTCCGGGACGGGAACTACGAGCAGTACTTC. Residues: CASSFRDGNYEQYF.

V and J are TRBV5-6 and TRBJ2-1, with 9 bases lining up with TRBD2. The germline gives CDR1 SGHDT, CDR2 YYEEEE. The CDR3 runs 16 residues. With 0 bases clipped from V and 2 bases from J, the junction kept 3 bases outside the gene matches. The CDR3 sequence is CASSLELAGAYNEQFF. CDR3 DNA: TGTGCCAGCAGCTTGGAGTTAGCGGGAGCCTACAATGAGCAGTTCTTC.

The chain links TRBV6-1 to TRBJ2-1; D uncertain. The CDR3 length is 14 residues. Germline V gene lookup returns CDR1 MNHNS and CDR2 SASEGT. V lost 6 bases, J lost 0 bases, and 9 bases lay in between. CDR3 sequence: CASSLGDSYNEQFF. CDR3 DNA sequence: TGTGCCAGCAGCCTCGGCGACTCCTACAATGAGCAGTTCTTC.

This clonotype was detected ten times or more. The chain joins TRBV20-1 to TRBJ2-1; tentatively, D is TRBD1 or TRBD2 (5 bases each). Germline assignment: CDR1 DFQATT and CDR2 SNEGSKA (reference sequence). V was shortened by 5 bases and J by 0 bases, with 14 bases between the two germline ends. CDR3 size: 15 residues. This chain's CDR3 is CSAGGSALSYNEQFF. CDR3 in DNA: TGCAGTGCTGGGGGTTCCGCTCTCTCCTACAATGAGCAGTTCTTC.

Only a few counts were recorded for this clonotype. The rearrangement joins TRBV4-1 to TRBJ2-1, with TRBD1 matching over 8 bases. The length of the CDR3 is 16 residues. Germline V gene lookup returns CDR1 MGHRA and CDR2 YSYEKL. Germline trimming cut 2 bases from V and 4 bases from J; bases unmatched to any gene: 7. CDR3 coding DNA: TGCGCCAGCAGCCAACTTGGACAGGGTAGATACAATGAGCAGTTCTTC. Amino acid sequence: CASSQLGQGRYNEQFF.

This clonotype was counted between two and nine times. The chain has TRBV28 and TRBJ2-5; 9 bases align to TRBD2. CDR3 length: 15 amino acids. Looked up from germline, CDR1 is MDHEN and CDR2 is SYDVKM. Losses at the gene ends were 2 bases for V and 2 bases for J; bases not matched to a gene: 3. The CDR3 coding sequence is TGTGCCAGCAGTTTACTAGCGGGAAGTCAAGAGACCCAGTACTTC. It encodes CASSLLAGSQETQYF.

This rearrangement joins TRBV29-1 to TRBJ2-1; D is possibly TRBD1 (6 bases). The V gene lost 0 bases and the J gene lost 0 bases, with 12 bases spanning the gap. The CDR3 runs to 16 residues. Per the germline V gene, CDR1 is SQVTM and CDR2 is ANQGSEA. For the CDR3, the DNA is TGCAGCGTTGAAGATCTCGACAGGAGCTCCTACAATGAGCAGTTCTTC. This gives the protein CSVEDLDRSSYNEQFF.

The chain links TRBV10-3 to TRBJ1-5; no clear D. The V and J ends lost 6 bases and 6 bases respectively, with 12 bases between them. The V gene's germline CDR1 is ENHRY and CDR2 SYGVKD. The length of the CDR3 is 13 residues. The CDR3 is CAISPKGGQPQHF. The CDR3 nucleotides are TGTGCCATCAGCCCCAAAGGCGGTCAGCCCCAGCATTTT.

This clonotype was seen a handful of times. The V gene is TRBV28, the J gene TRBJ2-3; a weak D match, TRBD1 (6 bases). Germline-derived CDR1 and CDR2 are MDHEN and SYDVKM. V was shortened by 5 bases and J by 5 bases, with 17 bases between the two germline ends. The CDR3 has 15 residues. The CDR3, as DNA: TGTGCCAGCAGTGCCCGGATAGACAGGCAAGATACGCAGTATTTT. This translates into CASSARIDRQDTQYF. The full variable domain, rest sourced from reference TRBV28 and TRBJ2-3, is DVKVTQSSRYLVKRTGEKVFLECVQDMDHENMFWYRQDPGLGLRLIYFSYDVKMKEKGDIPEGYSVSREKKERFSLILESASTNQTSMYLCASSARIDRQDTQYFGPGTRLTVL.

The chain carries TRBV27 and TRBJ2-3, with a possible D match to TRBD1 (6 bases). The germline V gene encodes CDR1 MNHEY and CDR2 SMNVEV (reference sequence). Trimming removed 4 bases from V and 4 bases from J, with 15 bases in between. There are 15 residues in the CDR3. Here the CDR3 reads CASSSQGYRPDTQYF. The CDR3 bases are TGTGCCAGCAGTTCACAGGGTTATCGCCCAGATACGCAGTATTTT.

The J gene is TRBJ1-4, the V gene TRBV27; D is possibly TRBD1 (5 bases). Looked up from germline, CDR1 is MNHEY and CDR2 is SMNVEV (reference sequence). The CDR3 covers 15 residues. The V end was cut by 3 bases, the J end by 2 bases, with 10 bases between. The CDR3 nucleotides read TGTGCCAGCAGTTTGTCAGGGAGGACTAATGAAAAACTGTTTTTT. Its protein product is CASSLSGRTNEKLFF.

V usage is TRBV27 and J usage is TRBJ1-1, with TRBD1 matching 7 bases. After removal of 6 bases from V and 1 base from J, the junction contained 5 bases not matched to a gene. The CDR3 is 14 amino acids. The germline gives CDR1 MNHEY, CDR2 SMNVEV (reference sequence). CDR3 residues: CASRDQGGNTEAFF. The CDR3 nucleotides are TGTGCCAGCAGGGACCAGGGGGGGAACACTGAAGCTTTCTTT.

This clonotype was picked up a small number of times. The junction shows a germline mismatch at one end, possibly a read error. This sequence joins TRBV7-3 and TRBJ2-5; 7 nucleotides align to TRBD1. Germline V gives CDR1 SGHTA, CDR2 FQGTGA. The CDR3 extends over 14 amino acids. The CDR3 nucleotides read TGTGCCAGCAGCCTAACAGGGGAGTGGGAGACCCAGTACTTC. It codes for CASSLTGEWETQYF.

In this sample, this clonotype turned up once. This sequence joins TRBV29-1 and TRBJ2-5, with D hard to call. V was pared by 0 bases and J by 1 base, with 6 bases between. CDR1 SQVTM and CDR2 ANQGSEA come from the germline V gene. This CDR3 spans 13 amino acids. As DNA, the CDR3 is TGCAGCGTTGAAGATTTAGGCCAAGAGACCCAGTACTTC. Translation gives CSVEDLGQETQYF.

This clonotype was seen a few times. The chain has TRBV7-9 and TRBJ2-1; D uncertain. Germline V lookup: CDR1 SEHNR, CDR2 FQNEAQ (reference sequence). This CDR3 has 15 amino acids. The germline V and J ends were trimmed by 5 bases and 5 bases, with 16 bases remaining between them. Here the CDR3 DNA reads TGTGCCAGCAGCCAGGCAGAGCCTGCCCACAATGAGCAGTTCTTC. Its translation: CASSQAEPAHNEQFF.

This clonotype was counted ten times or more. The rearrangement joins TRBV12-3 or TRBV12-4 to TRBJ2-3; TRBD2 aligns across 7 bases. The CDR3 extends over 15 amino acids. The trim removed 3 bases at V and 7 bases at J, leaving 10 bases unmatched. CDR3 amino acids: CASSLVAGVQNTQYF. The CDR3 DNA is TGTGCCAGCAGTTTGGTGGCGGGAGTTCAAAATACGCAGTATTTT.

The V and J genes are TRBV6-1 and TRBJ2-4, with TRBD2 identical over 12 bases. V trimming: 3 bases; J trimming: 8 bases; junction bases outside the gene matches: 5. The CDR3 length is 15 residues. In germline, CDR1 is MNHNS, CDR2 SASEGT. The CDR3 DNA reads TGTGCCAGCAGTGAGATACTAGCGGGAGGTCACATTCAGTACTTC. It encodes CASSEILAGGHIQYF.